Sequencing of this TCR beta chain was carried out in a study of blood T cell repertoires in COVID-19 (dated by TCRdb to the early 2020s). Describing the broader study: Collaborator samples came from the United States, Italy and Spain and covered acute and convalescent phases of COVID-19. The material from the prospective study consisted of cDNA or gDNA derived from T cells, B-cell-depleted T cells, or PBMCs. Deeply sampled blood TCRbeta repertoires from subjects exposed to, actively infected with, or recovered from COVID-19 were included in the dataset. The repertoires were released in a freely available public database intended as a resource for research on the immune response to SARS-CoV-2. The samples were drawn from the first 160 participants of the ongoing ImmuneRACE study and from 1,254 subjects provided by 6 global collaborators. Sample metadata almost always included a de-identified subject ID, COVID-19 status, age in years and sex. Where available, HLA class I and class II types were obtained from metadata supplied by the sample provider rather than from assay-based typing.

TCRbeta CDR3 regions were amplified from genomic DNA by means of the immunoSEQ Assay, a bias-controlled multiplex PCR. The original methods were these. The number of nucleated cells in each sample was estimated from the amplification of reference gene primers within the assay. To quantify the absolute abundance of each unique TCRbeta CDR3 rearrangement, sequence reads were collapsed and filtered. For each sample, productive Simpson clonality was calculated as the square root of Simpson's diversity index over productive rearrangements. TCRdb's version of the immuneACCESS table is confined to in-frame rearrangements and falls short of the full clone set. An unresolved V gene accounts for under half of the shortfall where checked; the remainder is of unknown origin. V and J calls and clone size are those listed in that table; D and trimming were worked out from the DNA. The sample table shows about 430,000 clones, and more than 75% are seen once. The ten largest account for approximately 1% of the sample.

This clone was observed a single time. There is no known antigen for this receptor. Base-call qualities are not available, and no considerably larger clone is one nucleotide away. The CDR3 measures 14 amino acids from cysteine to phenylalanine. The retained sequence is limited to the CDR3, 42 bases, with the frame set at the first base. CDR1 and CDR2, per the germline V gene (reference sequence), are SGHNT and YYREEE. The junction shows trimming of 2 bases on V and 7 bases on J, and the gene matches do not reach 6 bases of it. Enrolling through a virtual design, the prospective study's participants ranged in age from roughly 18 to 95 years and lived across approximately 25 United States geographic areas. In the prospective study, participants were assigned to cohorts based on the clinical history participants reported in a screening survey and a study questionnaire. In the prospective study, mobile phlebotomists collected whole blood, serum and a nasopharyngeal or oropharyngeal swab from each participant. Additional blood draws and questionnaires over an approximately 2-month period could optionally be provided by prospective study participants. Before DNA extraction, blood samples from the prospective study were shipped at room temperature or frozen.

Points the paper makes about the study in general: The amount of clinical and demographic metadata varied by source and participant and was provided uncurated.

Sequencing was performed on PBMCs or T cells enriched from blood (not recorded which). The sequence came from a woman between 25 and 40 years old with acute COVID-19. The sequence is built from TRBV5-4 and TRBJ2-1, and 7 bases in between align with TRBD2. CDR3 protein: CASSLGLAVNEQFF. The DNA reads TGTGCCAGCAGCTTAGGGCTAGCGGTTAATGAGCAGTTCTTC. Extended through the reference TRBV5-4 and TRBJ2-1 proteins, this CDR3 yields the full variable domain: ETGVTQSPTHLIKTRGQQVTLRCSSQSGHNTVSWYQQALGQGPQFIFQYYREEENGRGNFPPRFSGLQFPNYSSELNVNALELDDSALYLCASSLGLAVNEQFFGPGTRLTVL.